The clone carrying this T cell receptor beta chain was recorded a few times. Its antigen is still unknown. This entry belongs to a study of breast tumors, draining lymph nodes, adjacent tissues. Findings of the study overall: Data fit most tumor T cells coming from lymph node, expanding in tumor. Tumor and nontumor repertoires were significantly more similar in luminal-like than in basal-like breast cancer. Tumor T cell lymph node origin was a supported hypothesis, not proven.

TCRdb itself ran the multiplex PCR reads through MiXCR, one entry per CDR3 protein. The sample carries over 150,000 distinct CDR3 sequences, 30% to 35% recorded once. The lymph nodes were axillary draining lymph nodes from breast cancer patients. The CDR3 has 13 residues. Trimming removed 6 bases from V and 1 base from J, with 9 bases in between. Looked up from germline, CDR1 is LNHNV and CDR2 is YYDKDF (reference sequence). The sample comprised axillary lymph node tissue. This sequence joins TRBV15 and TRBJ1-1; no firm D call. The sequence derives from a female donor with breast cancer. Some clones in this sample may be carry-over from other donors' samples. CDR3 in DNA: TGTGCCACCAGTCGAAGGGAGAACACTGAAGCTTTCTTT. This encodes CATSRRENTEAFF.